The clone carrying this TCR beta chain was seen more than once but under ten times. Its antigen remains unknown. The data belong to a study of cytomegalovirus exposure and HLA in healthy donors. Study-wide results and limits: Likely technical artifact: a cluster of highly shared sequence variants.

Primers: 60 Vbeta forward and 13 Jbeta reverse. The data were produced by immunoSEQ multiplex PCR, yet TCRdb's version contains in-frame clones alone and is incomplete. Among more than 100,000 clones listed, around 80% were seen once. Whereas donors were nominally healthy upon sampling, unrecorded immune exposures were probable. The CDR3 sequence is 13 residues long. Between the trimmed V and J ends, which lost 0 bases and 6 bases, there was a span of 9 bases. The germline V gene encodes CDR1 SGHDT and CDR2 YYEEEE. The rearrangement uses TRBV5-6 and TRBJ1-2; D is unresolved. Material: PBMCs. The receptor was isolated from a man aged 50 to 59 in good health and CMV-seronegative. The CDR3 region is CASSLEAGNGYTF. The CDR3 DNA follows: TGTGCCAGCAGCTTGGAGGCAGGAAATGGCTACACCTTC.